These T cell receptor beta chains were read from a single sample in a study of blood T cell repertoires in COVID-19. The table came from immunoSEQ multiplex PCR; TCRdb's copy has only in-frame clones and leaves some out. The table records some 270,000 clones, 80% to 90% of them present only once. The sample consisted of peripheral blood. Receptors were obtained from a woman aged 65 to 85 with acute or convalescent COVID-19. The CDR3 runs from the conserved cysteine through the conserved F or W. A D gene is named only where the DNA matches it firmly. Clone size is not always given. Where it is, it says once, few, many or a class for expanded clones.

clone size: few; D gene: TRBD2; J gene: TRBJ2-7; V gene: TRBV5-1; CDR3 protein: CASSGVAGAYEQYF; CDR3 DNA: TGCGCCAGCAGCGGTGTGGCGGGGGCCTACGAGCAGTACTTC
clone size: .; D gene: TRBD1; J gene: TRBJ2-5; V gene: TRBV6-5; CDR3 protein: CASSYFGGTGQTQYF; CDR3 DNA: TGTGCCAGCAGTTACTTTGGAGGGACAGGGCAGACCCAGTACTTC
clone size: .; D gene: TRBD1; J gene: TRBJ1-2; V gene: TRBV6-5; CDR3 protein: CASKSGGLYGYTF; CDR3 DNA: TGTGCCAGCAAATCAGGGGGTTTATATGGCTACACCTTC
clone size: .; D gene: TRBD1; J gene: TRBJ1-4; V gene: TRBV7-9; CDR3 protein: CASSTGGVFEKLFF; CDR3 DNA: TGTGCCAGCAGCACAGGGGGCGTATTTGAAAAACTGTTTTTT
clone size: .; D gene: TRBD1; J gene: TRBJ2-2; V gene: TRBV6-6; CDR3 protein: CASSNRGQGGTGELFF; CDR3 DNA: TGTGCCAGCAGTAACAGGGGTCAAGGGGGCACCGGGGAGCTGTTTTTT
clone size: .; D gene: TRBD2; J gene: TRBJ2-2; V gene: TRBV18; CDR3 protein: CASSPPAGAANTGELFF; CDR3 DNA: TGTGCCAGCTCACCACCAGCGGGGGCAGCGAACACCGGGGAGCTGTTTTTT
clone size: .; D gene: .; J gene: TRBJ1-6; V gene: TRBV7-2; CDR3 protein: CASSSTGNSPLHF; CDR3 DNA: TGTGCCAGCAGCTCCACAGGGAATTCACCCCTCCACTTT
clone size: .; D gene: .; J gene: TRBJ2-1; V gene: TRBV5-1; CDR3 protein: CASSSSGLNNEQFF; CDR3 DNA: TGCGCCAGCAGCTCTTCCGGACTGAACAATGAGCAGTTCTTC
clone size: .; D gene: .; J gene: TRBJ1-4; V gene: TRBV13; CDR3 protein: CASSRGEGKLFF; CDR3 DNA: TGTGCCAGCAGCCGGGGGGAGGGAAAACTGTTTTTT
clone size: .; D gene: TRBD1; J gene: TRBJ2-7; V gene: TRBV3-1/TRBV3-2; CDR3 protein: CASSHGRGPAYEQYF; CDR3 DNA: TGTGCCAGCAGCCATGGTAGGGGGCCCGCCTACGAGCAGTACTTC
clone size: .; D gene: .; J gene: TRBJ2-7; V gene: TRBV11-2; CDR3 protein: CASSFDRSTYEQYF; CDR3 DNA: TGTGCCAGCAGCTTTGACAGGTCCACCTACGAGCAGTACTTC
clone size: .; D gene: .; J gene: TRBJ2-7; V gene: TRBV7-6; CDR3 protein: CASSLNREGEQYF; CDR3 DNA: TGTGCCAGCAGCTTAAACAGGGAGGGCGAGCAGTACTTC
clone size: .; D gene: .; J gene: TRBJ1-5; V gene: TRBV29-1; CDR3 protein: CSASAAGEQPQHF; CDR3 DNA: TGCAGCGCGTCGGCGGCAGGGGAACAGCCCCAGCATTTT
clone size: .; D gene: .; J gene: TRBJ1-1; V gene: TRBV6-5; CDR3 protein: CASSYRARGMNTEAFF; CDR3 DNA: TGTGCCAGCAGTTATAGAGCAAGGGGGATGAACACTGAAGCTTTCTTT
clone size: .; D gene: .; J gene: TRBJ1-1; V gene: TRBV29-1; CDR3 protein: CSVALGLDTEAFF; CDR3 DNA: TGCAGCGTTGCCCTGGGGCTTGACACTGAAGCTTTCTTT
clone size: .; D gene: .; J gene: TRBJ2-2; V gene: TRBV11-2; CDR3 protein: CASSSRGGSGELFF; CDR3 DNA: TGTGCCAGCAGCTCTAGGGGGGGTAGCGGGGAGCTGTTTTTT
clone size: .; D gene: TRBD2; J gene: TRBJ2-1; V gene: TRBV2; CDR3 protein: CASSGGLAGGSNYNEQFF; CDR3 DNA: TGTGCCAGCAGTGGAGGGCTAGCGGGGGGGTCCAACTACAATGAGCAGTTCTTC
clone size: .; D gene: .; J gene: TRBJ1-2; V gene: TRBV1; CDR3 protein: CTSSPPGEGYGYTF; CDR3 DNA: TGCACCAGCAGCCCTCCCGGGGAGGGCTATGGCTACACCTTC
clone size: once; D gene: TRBD2; J gene: TRBJ2-5; V gene: TRBV6-4; CDR3 protein: CASRTPGTRRQETQYF; CDR3 DNA: TGTGCCAGCAGGACGCCGGGGACTAGGAGGCAAGAGACCCAGTACTTC
clone size: few; D gene: TRBD1; J gene: TRBJ1-1; V gene: TRBV23-1; CDR3 protein: CASSRTGGKAEAFF; CDR3 DNA: TGCGCCAGCAGTAGGACAGGGGGGAAGGCTGAAGCTTTCTTT
clone size: .; D gene: TRBD2; J gene: TRBJ2-3; V gene: TRBV11-2; CDR3 protein: CASSLLAGGADTQYF; CDR3 DNA: TGTGCCAGCAGCTTACTGGCGGGGGGTGCAGATACGCAGTATTTT
clone size: .; D gene: .; J gene: TRBJ1-2; V gene: TRBV5-4; CDR3 protein: CASRRDRGIYGYTF; CDR3 DNA: TGTGCCAGCAGGAGGGATAGGGGGATCTATGGCTACACCTTC
clone size: .; D gene: .; J gene: TRBJ1-1; V gene: TRBV29-1; CDR3 protein: CSVVPGHTEAFF; CDR3 DNA: TGCAGCGTTGTGCCAGGGCACACTGAAGCTTTCTTT
clone size: .; D gene: TRBD2; J gene: TRBJ2-3; V gene: TRBV3-1/TRBV3-2; CDR3 protein: CASSQLALLAGATDTQYF; CDR3 DNA: TGTGCCAGCAGCCAACTTGCCCTACTAGCGGGGGCCACAGATACGCAGTATTTT
clone size: .; D gene: TRBD2; J gene: TRBJ2-1; V gene: TRBV19; CDR3 protein: CASSNARGDEQFF; CDR3 DNA: TGTGCCAGTAGTAACGCCCGGGGGGATGAGCAGTTCTTC
clone size: .; D gene: .; J gene: TRBJ1-2; V gene: TRBV29-1; CDR3 protein: CSVGTGREWGYTF; CDR3 DNA: TGCAGCGTCGGGACTGGGAGGGAATGGGGCTACACCTTC
clone size: .; D gene: .; J gene: TRBJ1-1; V gene: TRBV19; CDR3 protein: CASSDRDTYTEAFF; CDR3 DNA: TGTGCCAGTAGTGACCGGGACACCTACACTGAAGCTTTCTTT